Each of the 24 T cell receptor beta chains below was sequenced from the same sample in a study of blood T cell repertoires in COVID-19. Clones were sequenced by immunoSEQ multiplex PCR, and TCRdb holds only the in-frame ones, with some missing. The sample gives 270,000 or so clones, 85% of which show up once; roughly 13% is in the top ten. Specimen: peripheral blood. The receptors were gathered from a human donor in a cohort sampled during active COVID-19.

This rearrangement joins TRBV2 to TRBJ1-1, with a tentative D call TRBD1 (6 bases). The CDR3 has 12 amino acids. Deletions cut 8 bases from V and 1 base from J, with 8 bases between. CDR1 is SNHLY and CDR2 is FYNNEI in the germline V gene. CDR3: CASEGGNTEAFF. CDR3 in DNA: TGTGCCAGCGAAGGGGGGAACACTGAAGCTTTCTTT.

The chain recombines TRBV19 with TRBJ2-3, with a tentative D call TRBD1 (6 bases). The CDR3 has 16 residues. The germline CDR1 and CDR2 sequences are LNHDA and SQIVND (reference sequence). V was trimmed by 4 bases and J by 1 base, leaving 15 bases between them. CDR3 in DNA: TGTGCCAGTAGTAACAGGGCTCTCGTTCGCACAGATACGCAGTATTTT. It is translated as CASSNRALVRTDTQYF.

V usage is TRBV30 and J usage is TRBJ2-3, with D possibly being TRBD1 (6 bases). V was shortened by 0 bases and J by 2 bases, with 9 bases between the two germline ends. The CDR3 is 14 residues long. Per the germline V gene, CDR1 is GTSNPN and CDR2 is SVGIG (reference sequence). This CDR3 is CAWSVGGLTDTQYF. CDR3 bases: TGTGCCTGGAGTGTAGGGGGTCTCACAGATACGCAGTATTTT.

The CDR3 spells CASSRIPDQGNQPQHF. For the CDR3, the DNA is TGTGCCAGCAGTCGGATCCCCGATCAGGGTAATCAGCCCCAGCATTTT. The gene calls are TRBV27 and TRBJ1-5; the D gene is possibly TRBD1 (5 bases). From germline, CDR1 is MNHEY and CDR2 SMNVEV (reference sequence). The CDR3 runs to 16 residues. V lost 5 bases, J lost 4 bases, and 18 bases lay in between.

The rearrangement links TRBV7-2 to TRBJ2-2; D not resolved. From germline, CDR1 is SGHTA and CDR2 FQGNSA. Trimming shortened V by 1 base and J by 6 bases, and 9 bases separated the two germline ends. The CDR3 sequence is 14 residues long. CDR3 sequence: CASSLDPSAGELFF. The CDR3 DNA reads TGTGCCAGCAGCTTAGATCCTTCCGCCGGGGAGCTGTTTTTT.

This chain connects TRBV19 to TRBJ2-7; TRBD1 matches 7 bases. This CDR3 has 14 amino acids. Germline CDR1 reads LNHDA; CDR2 reads SQIVND (reference sequence). Trimming removed 6 bases from V and 3 bases from J; junction bases left unmatched: 8. The CDR3 sequence is CASRETGKGYEQYF. The CDR3, as DNA: TGTGCCAGTAGGGAGACAGGGAAAGGCTACGAGCAGTACTTC.

This clone came up once. V and J are TRBV6-5 and TRBJ2-7, with D possibly TRBD1 on 5 matching bases. Germline CDR1 reads MNHEY; CDR2 reads SVGAGI. This CDR3 has 14 residues. V dropped 6 bases and J dropped 3 bases, with 15 bases sitting between them. The CDR3 region has the DNA TGTGCCAGCAGGGACACCGGATTAAGCTACGAGCAGTACTTC. This encodes CASRDTGLSYEQYF.

This clone was detected only a few times. The chain carries TRBV7-9 and TRBJ1-2, with D hard to call. The CDR3 is 14 residues long. Germline V gives CDR1 SEHNR, CDR2 FQNEAQ (reference sequence). Trimming shortened V by 4 bases and J by 6 bases, and 15 bases separated the two germline ends. The CDR3 DNA is TGTGCCAGCAGCTACGACACCCTCTGGAATGGCTACACCTTC. Protein product: CASSYDTLWNGYTF.

The gene calls are TRBV18 and TRBJ2-5; a possible D gene is TRBD1 (5 bases). Germline V CDR1 and CDR2: KGHSH, LQKENI. This CDR3 region has 16 residues. V lost 2 bases and J 4 bases, leaving 17 bases between the germline ends. The CDR3 DNA reads TGTGCCAGCTCACCAGGGCTGGGGTCCCAGGGAGAGACCCAGTACTTC. Amino acids: CASSPGLGSQGETQYF.

This clone was counted only a few times. The J gene is TRBJ1-3, the V gene TRBV7-2; D gene unclear. V was trimmed by 5 bases and J by 4 bases, leaving 6 bases between them. Germline V gene lookup returns CDR1 SGHTA and CDR2 FQGNSA. The CDR3 consists of 12 residues. CDR3 region: CASSLQGNTIYF. The CDR3 region has the DNA TGTGCCAGCAGCCTACAGGGAAACACCATATATTTT.

In this sample, this clone turned up a few times. The chain has TRBV19 and TRBJ2-5, with 8 bases lining up with TRBD1. Germline V gene lookup returns CDR1 LNHDA and CDR2 SQIVND (reference sequence). Trimming at V came to 0 bases and at J to 3 bases, leaving 9 bases not matched to a gene. This CDR3 is built from 17 residues. The chain's CDR3 is CASSIDLTGVTKETQYF. The CDR3 region has the DNA TGTGCCAGTAGTATAGATTTGACAGGGGTTACGAAAGAGACCCAGTACTTC.

This sequence joins TRBV5-1 and TRBJ2-1; 14 nucleotides align to TRBD2. V was pared by 2 bases and J by 8 bases, with 6 bases of the junction left unmatched. This CDR3 has 16 amino acids. Looked up from germline, CDR1 is SGHRS and CDR2 is YFSETQ. DNA of the CDR3: TGCGCCAGCAGCTTAGTACCGGGACTAGCGGGAGATGAGCAGTTCTTC. Translated: CASSLVPGLAGDEQFF.

This clone has a single count. V is TRBV10-3 and J is TRBJ2-7, with 8 bases fitting TRBD2. CDR3 length: 14 residues. Germline-derived CDR1 and CDR2 are ENHRY and SYGVKD. V dropped 10 bases and J dropped 3; count of bases not matched to a gene: 11. CDR3 sequence (DNA): TGTGCCACCCGGGAGGGAGCGGCCGTCTACGAGCAGTACTTC. This sequence encodes CATREGAAVYEQYF.

V gene TRBV7-2 combines with J gene TRBJ1-3; D unresolved. With 1 base removed from V and 0 bases from J, the gap between germline ends came to 7 bases. This CDR3 contains 15 residues. Germline CDR1 SGHTA, CDR2 FQGNSA. The CDR3 reads CASSLGQASGNTIYF. CDR3 bases: TGTGCCAGCAGCTTAGGGCAGGCCTCTGGAAACACCATATATTTT.

CDR3 protein: CASSQDKRGSRRGYTF. The CDR3 bases are TGCGCCAGCAGCCAAGATAAAAGGGGGAGTAGGCGCGGCTACACCTTC. The chain employs TRBV4-1 and TRBJ1-2; possible D gene TRBD1, 6 bases. The CDR3 length is 16 residues. Trimming removed 0 bases from V and 8 bases from J, with 19 bases in between. Germline CDR1 is MGHRA and CDR2 is YSYEKL.

The J gene is TRBJ1-1, the V gene TRBV5-1; 10 bases map to TRBD1. The V gene's germline CDR1 is SGHRS and CDR2 YFSETQ. V shed 4 bases, J shed 10 bases, and the junction held 10 bases outside the gene matches. This CDR3 comprises 14 residues. CDR3: CASSQAGTGVAAFF. DNA of the CDR3: TGCGCCAGCAGCCAGGCCGGGACAGGGGTGGCAGCTTTCTTT.

The chain recombines TRBV3-1 (or the pseudogene TRBV3-2) with TRBJ2-2; 12 bases are shared with TRBD2. This CDR3 region has 16 residues. The V segment lost 3 bases and the J segment 3 bases; nucleotides outside the gene matches: 2. Germline CDR1 LGHDT, CDR2 YNNKEL (reference sequence). The CDR3 nucleotides read TGTGCCAGCAGCCACCTAGCGGGAGGGGACACCGGGGAGCTGTTTTTT. As protein: CASSHLAGGDTGELFF.

This rearrangement joins TRBV7-6 to TRBJ1-5; perhaps TRBD1 as D (5 bases). The CDR3 length is 18 residues. The V end lost 10 bases, the J end lost 6 bases, and 31 bases lay between the germline ends. Germline V gives CDR1 SGHVS, CDR2 FNYEAQ. The CDR3, as DNA: TGTGCCACCCCTAGAGGAGGGGATGGGGGAAGCTATTGTCAGCCCCAGCATTTT. Its translation is CATPRGGDGGSYCQPQHF.

A note on this clone: Other nucleotide sequences in the sample specify the same CDR3. The rearrangement uses TRBV5-1 and TRBJ2-7, with D possibly TRBD1 on 6 matching bases. Germline CDR1 is SGHRS and CDR2 is YFSETQ. V was trimmed by 0 bases and J by 4 bases, leaving 8 bases between them. This CDR3 is built from 13 residues. Here the CDR3 reads CASSLEGVYEQYF. CDR3 nucleotides: TGCGCCAGCAGCTTGGAGGGGGTTTACGAGCAGTACTTC.

As regards this clone: This CDR3 is also generated by other DNA sequences in the sample. The V gene is TRBV6-5, the J gene TRBJ2-2; 11 positions match TRBD2. Germline CDR1 reads MNHEY; CDR2 reads SVGAGI. The V segment lost 4 bases and the J segment 9 bases; nucleotides outside the gene matches: 7. The CDR3 has 15 residues. The CDR3 coding sequence is TGTGCCAGCAGTTTCACTAGCGGGAGATTAAGGGAGCTGTTTTTT. Amino acids: CASSFTSGRLRELFF.

The gene calls are TRBV9 and TRBJ1-1, with D unclear. The CDR3 is 13 residues long. Per the germline V gene, CDR1 is SGDLS and CDR2 is YYNGEE. V dropped 0 bases and J dropped 5 bases, with 8 bases sitting between them. The CDR3 loop is CASSVVGDTEAFF. In DNA form, the CDR3 reads TGTGCCAGCAGCGTAGTGGGAGATACTGAAGCTTTCTTT.

The V and J genes are TRBV9 and TRBJ2-1; 8 bases are a match to TRBD2. Germline trimming cut 2 bases from V and 10 bases from J; bases unmatched to any gene: 17. The germline CDR1 and CDR2 sequences are SGDLS and YYNGEE. CDR3 length: 17 residues. CDR3 sequence (DNA): TGTGCCAGCAGCGTCCCTCAAAGCGGGAGCCGATCGCGGGAGCAGTTCTTC. Encoded protein: CASSVPQSGSRSREQFF. The whole variable domain, filled in from reference TRBV9 and TRBJ2-1, reads DSGVTQTPKHLITATGQRVTLRCSPRSGDLSVYWYQQSLDQGLQFLIQYYNGEERAKGNILERFSAQQFPDLHSELNLSSLELGDSALYFCASSVPQSGSRSREQFFGPGTRLTVL.

The CDR3 reads CASIGQSGELFF. CDR3 nucleotides: TGTGCCAGCATCGGACAGTCCGGGGAGCTGTTTTTT. This rearrangement joins TRBV25-1 to TRBJ2-2, with D possibly TRBD1 on 6 matching bases. V lost 7 bases and J 6 bases, leaving 9 bases between the germline ends. CDR3 length: 12 residues. The germline V gene has CDR1 MGHDK and CDR2 SYGVNS.

This clone has a single count. The rearrangement joins TRBV7-2 to TRBJ2-3; TRBD2 aligns across 7 bases. The CDR3 has 14 residues. V shed 3 bases and J 4 bases; nucleotides not matched to a gene: 4. Germline V gives CDR1 SGHTA, CDR2 FQGNSA. DNA for the CDR3: TGTGCCAGCAGCTTGGGCGGGAGTTCAGATACGCAGTATTTT. Translating it yields CASSLGGSSDTQYF.